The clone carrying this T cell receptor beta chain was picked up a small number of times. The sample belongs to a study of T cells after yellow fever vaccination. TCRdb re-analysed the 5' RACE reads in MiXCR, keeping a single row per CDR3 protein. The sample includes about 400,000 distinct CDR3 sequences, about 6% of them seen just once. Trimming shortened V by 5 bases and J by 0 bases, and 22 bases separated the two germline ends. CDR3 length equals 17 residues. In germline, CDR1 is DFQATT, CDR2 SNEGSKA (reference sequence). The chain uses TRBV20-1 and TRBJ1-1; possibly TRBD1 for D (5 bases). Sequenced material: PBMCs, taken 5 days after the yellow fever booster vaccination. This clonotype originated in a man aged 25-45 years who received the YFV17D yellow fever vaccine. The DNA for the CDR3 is TGCAGTGCTCCACCCGTTGCGGGGCGCGGGATGAACACTGAAGCTTTCTTT. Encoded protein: CSAPPVAGRGMNTEAFF.